A single TCR beta chain is shown here with its context. Its target antigen remains unknown. An end of the junction does not agree with germline; a read error may underlie this. The cohort consisted of some 670 healthy bone marrow donors. Cohort members were all nominally healthy when sampled, although unrecorded immune exposures were likely present. The donor tested CMV seropositive and was one of the 289 seropositive cohort members. A peripheral blood sample was collected from each donor, and TCR beta sequencing was performed on peripheral blood mononuclear cells. Genomic DNA was extracted from the blood cell samples with the Qiagen DNeasy Blood Extraction Kit. The library came from the immunoSEQ multiplex PCR assay. The multiplex PCR relied on a mix of 60 forward primers for TCR Vbeta segments and 13 reverse primers for TCR Jbeta segments. The CDR3 region of rearranged TCR beta genes was amplified from genomic DNA by a multiplex PCR assay. The Illumina HiSeq System was used to sequence the amplified TCR beta libraries as 87-base-pair reads. Regarding the original processing steps: A later analysis counted 75 million to 100 million unique TCR beta chains across the roughly 700 repertoires, and around 9.9 million of these chains were shared by at least two donors. To remove PCR and sequencing errors, raw reads were error-corrected and collapsed into unique sequences using a nearest-neighbor algorithm that merged closely related sequences. CDR3 sequences were aligned to IMGT reference sequences to assign V, D and J gene segments. For a sequence to be retained, at least a six-nucleotide match to both a V gene segment and a J gene segment was required. Rearrangements were called productive when the CDR3 lacked stop codons and stayed in frame with V and J; all others were non-productive. CDR3 was defined according to IMGT convention as the region running from the second conserved V-encoded cysteine to the conserved J-encoded phenylalanine. Sequences without an unambiguous match to a single V gene segment were excluded from the earlier analysis of several hundred of the donors. An earlier analysis of just under 600 of the donors called V segments functional above 56.7% productive rearrangements and segregating when the between-donor standard deviation exceeded 5%. To diagnose cytomegalovirus status from the catalog of TCR beta chain sequences, a statistical classification framework was built. In a later analysis, TCR nucleotide sequences were compared against IMGT/GENE-DB human TR gene sequences so that V and J genes could be assigned. Using the TCRdist pipeline, a later analysis assigned CDR3 sequences along with most-parsimonious VDJ recombination scenarios. A later analysis defined each TCR beta chain by its CDR3 amino acid sequence plus V-gene family, and excluded reads lacking a unique V-gene family. A later analysis removed over 500 highly shared, low-generation-probability nucleotide sequences to deal with suspected cross-contamination and a sequencing artifact. In a later analysis, a clonal expansion index was calculated for each public chain from normalized within-repertoire ranks of inferred template counts. A later analysis computed generation probabilities with a VDJ recombination model fitted to out-of-frame rearrangements, and checked the results against IGoR. In a later analysis, hypergeometric tests were used to score TCR-TCR, TCR-HLA and TCR-CMV co-occurrence, with a repertoire-size bias correction applied to TCR pairs. False discovery rates were estimated in a later analysis by permuting HLA or CMV assignments 20 times. In a later analysis, co-occurring TCRs were grouped with DBSCAN, and TCRdist sequence similarity was added when clustering was performed within HLA-allele-positive subsets. Repertoires with fewer than 30,000 or more than 120,000 public chains, plus five repertoires with anomalous nucleotide sharing, were excluded from co-occurrence clustering. Drawn from immuneACCESS, this table holds only the in-frame rearrangements with V and J called that TCRdb kept. Clones are partly lost; checked studies trace under half to an unresolved V gene and leave the rest unexplained. The V and J calls and the clone size are those of that table, but D and trimming were determined from the DNA. Across this sample there are approximately 80,000 clones, with around 70% seen only once. Of the sample, over 8.5% falls within the top ten clones.

This record comes from a study of cytomegalovirus exposure and HLA in healthy donors (dated by TCRdb to the late 2010s). General notes on the study: In an earlier analysis of roughly 590 of the donors, less than 350 Gb of sequence data and approximately 120 million unique TCR beta sequences from approximately 180 million T cells were reported. Roughly 300 gigabases of sequencing data and around 85 million unique TCR sequences made up an early release that covered 640 HLA-typed donors. Among the roughly 370 genotyped donors, approximately 77% belonged to the genetic ancestry cluster associated with self-reported Caucasian donors. The aim of the study was to test whether cataloging public T cell receptors could identify signatures of past pathogen exposure. The study used immunosequencing to profile the T cell repertoires of hundreds of subjects and linked those repertoires to cytomegalovirus serostatus. In addition to the first cohort of 650 to 750 subjects, a separate validation cohort of approximately 130 different subjects was used. High-throughput TCR immunosequencing, statistical association of individual TCRs with disease status, and machine learning were combined to predict cytomegalovirus infection status. A later analysis re-examined previously published TCR beta repertoires from about 670 donors and added high-resolution HLA genotyping to investigate patterns of TCR occurrence. The later analysis used no new phenotypic data to find candidate immune exposures, relying instead on TCR beta sequences and their occurrence across donors. An earlier analysis of fewer than 700 of the donors applied high-throughput TCR beta sequencing to assess whether each TCR beta V gene segment acted as functional or pseudogenic. Donor age, sex, ethnicity and CMV serostatus were compiled together with the repertoire data. Genome-wide SNP genotypes for about 65% of the 666 donors were used in a later genetic analysis, which treated that subset as a discovery cohort. All discovery cohort repertoires had been generated using a single sequencing platform. HLA typing covered class I and class II loci at four-digit resolution. The number of donors typed differed by locus, with 629-630 for A, B, C, DRB1 and DQB1, 522 for DQA1, 606 for DPA1, and around 430 for DPB1. Because of strong linkage in the cohort, five DR-DQ haplotypes were treated as single units for association and clustering. Across about 370 genotyped donors of the cohort, an average of 235,054 unique TCR beta nucleotide sequences per donor were sequenced, and around 19% of those sequences were non-productive.

Overall results and qualifications from the work: A further reported finding was that TCR beta sequences accurately predicted the HLA-A and HLA-B alleles for most subjects in the first cohort. A later genetic analysis associated a missense DCLRE1C variant with V-gene and J-gene trimming of TCR beta chains, and an independent cohort replicated the association. Some 16 rarely observed V segments, including chromosome 9 orphons, were excluded from the earlier analysis of approximately 500 of the donors because counts were too low. Linkage disequilibrium might explain the correlated functional status among segregating V segments, but an unknown experimental factor could not be ruled out. While some public TCRs were present in many individuals, most TCR sequences turned up only very rarely across donors. Compared with equally common non-associated chains, HLA-associated TCR beta chains in a later analysis were more clonally expanded and had lower generation probabilities. In an earlier analysis of fewer than 700 of the donors, most TCR beta V segments appeared in productive rearrangements about 90% or about 30% of the time, broadly matching IMGT annotations. In this cohort, only TCR beta chains were sequenced, and detectable features were limited by the absence of alpha or paired-chain data. A total of about 180 TCR beta chains were listed by the study as associated with cytomegalovirus. Specific HLA alleles were associated with roughly 16,000 TCR beta sequences at a false discovery rate of 0.05 in a later analysis. It was suggested by the authors that the approach could potentially be generalized to other disease states and immunological phenotypes. A few of the identified cytomegalovirus-associated TCR beta chains were confirmed in vitro to be specific for cytomegalovirus antigens. Strong co-occurrence of HLA alleles, especially DR and DQ, made assigning TCR associations to individual alleles difficult. In both the original and validation cohorts, the classifier was reported to diagnose cytomegalovirus status with high specificity and sensitivity. The only immune exposure information available for the cohort was CMV serostatus. In a later analysis, the rate of TCR association differed among HLA loci, with DRB1 alleles having the most associated TCRs and HLA-C alleles having the fewest. Because some donors lacked HLA typing at each locus, the association tests relied only on the typed subset. According to a later analysis, parvovirus B19, influenza, CMV and Epstein-Barr virus appeared linked to several top co-occurrence clusters. Compared with the approximately 670-donor mean, donors in an Asian-associated ancestry cluster had fewer N-insertions in productive TCRs, according to a later genetic analysis. A cluster of highly shared sequence variants was judged likely to be a technical artifact of the sequencing pipeline. Roughly uniform sequencing depth across donors was assumed in presence/absence analyses, although this assumption may not hold. In a later analysis, most CMV-associated TCR beta chains were found to appear HLA-restricted, with HLA associations seemingly driven largely by CMV exposure.

This clonotype was obtained from a woman aged 40 to 55 in good health and CMV-seropositive. The sample consisted of PBMCs.

CDR3 protein: CAWRIDRVNYGYPF. The bases are TGTGCCTGGAGGATTGACAGGGTTAACTATGGCTACCCCTTC. The V and J segments used are TRBV30 and TRBJ1-2; 7 central bases correspond to TRBD1. From the germline V gene (reference sequence), CDR1 is GTSNPN and CDR2 is SVGIG. The CDR3 runs 14 residues from the cysteine to the phenylalanine. Just the 42-base CDR3 DNA is kept, in frame starting at base 1. With the portions outside the CDR3 filled from the reference TRBV30 and TRBJ1-2 genes, the complete variable region becomes SQTIHQWPATLVQPVGSPLSLECTVEGTSNPNLYWYRQAAGRGLQLLFYSVGIGQISSEVPQNLSASRPQDRQFILSSKKLLLSDSGFYLCAWRIDRVNYGYPFGSGTRLTVV.